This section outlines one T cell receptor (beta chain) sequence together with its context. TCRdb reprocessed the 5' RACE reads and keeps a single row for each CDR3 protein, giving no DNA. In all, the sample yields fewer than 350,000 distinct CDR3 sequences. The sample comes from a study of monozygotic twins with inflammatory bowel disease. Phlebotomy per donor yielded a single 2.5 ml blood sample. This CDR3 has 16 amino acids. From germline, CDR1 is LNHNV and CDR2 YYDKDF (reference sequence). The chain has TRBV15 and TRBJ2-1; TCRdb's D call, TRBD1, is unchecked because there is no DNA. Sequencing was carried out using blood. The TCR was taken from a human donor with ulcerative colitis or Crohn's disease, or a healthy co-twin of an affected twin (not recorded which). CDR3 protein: CATSRGGTGGSNEQFF.